These 18 T cell receptor beta chains were all obtained from the same sample, sequenced in a study of T cell changes during pregnancy in multiple sclerosis. Profiled with immunoSEQ multiplex PCR; TCRdb holds only in-frame clones, not every one. The sample shows approximately 65,000 clones, under 95% of them seen only once. This specimen was peripheral blood, taken in the third trimester of pregnancy. The receptors shown here come from a female donor in good health, enrolled as a control in a pregnancy study.

This chain joins TRBV19 and TRBJ1-1, with D maybe TRBD1 (5 bases). This CDR3 spans 13 amino acids. Trimming shortened V by 2 bases and J by 6 bases, and 10 bases separated the two germline ends. Per the germline V gene, CDR1 is LNHDA and CDR2 is SQIVND (reference sequence). CDR3 amino acids: CASSIIGAAEAFF. For the CDR3, the DNA is TGTGCCAGTAGTATAATAGGGGCGGCTGAAGCTTTCTTT.

Here the CDR3 reads CASSPLSGGRNTEAFF. The DNA for the CDR3 is TGTGCCAGCTCACCGCTATCAGGGGGCAGGAACACTGAAGCTTTCTTT. The genes are TRBV18 and TRBJ1-1; TRBD1 aligns across 8 bases. This CDR3 has 16 amino acids. J was trimmed by 1 base and V by 3 bases; bases with no gene match: 7. The germline gives CDR1 KGHSH, CDR2 LQKENI.

The chain uses TRBV7-2 and TRBJ2-7; D is uncertain. Germline loops: CDR1 SGHTA, CDR2 FQGNSA. V lost 2 bases and J 5 bases, leaving 7 bases between the germline ends. The CDR3 has 12 residues. CDR3 DNA sequence: TGTGCCAGCAGCTTATCGTGGCACGAGCAGTACTTC. Translated, it gives CASSLSWHEQYF. Looking up the rest from reference TRBV7-2 and TRBJ2-7 gives the full variable domain: GAGVSQSPSNKVTEKGKDVELRCDPISGHTALYWYRQSLGQGLEFLIYFQGNSAPDKSGLPSDRFSAERTGGSVSTLTIQRTQQEDSAVYLCASSLSWHEQYFGPGTRLTVT.

The chain combines TRBV18 with TRBJ1-1, with 7 bases identical to TRBD1. J gave up 0 bases and V 5 bases, and 9 bases lay outside the gene matches. Germline V gives CDR1 KGHSH, CDR2 LQKENI. This CDR3 contains 16 residues. The CDR3 spells CASSSYLGQVNTEAFF. CDR3 DNA sequence: TGTGCCAGCTCATCCTATCTCGGACAGGTGAACACTGAAGCTTTCTTT. The full variable domain, its missing parts supplied by reference TRBV18 and TRBJ1-1, is NAGVMQNPRHLVRRRGQEARLRCSPMKGHSHVYWYRQLPEEGLKFMVYLQKENIIDESGMPKERFSAEFPKEGPSILRIQQVVRGDSAAYFCASSSYLGQVNTEAFFGQGTRLTVV.

This chain's CDR3 is CASSRIGQYNEQFF. The CDR3 DNA reads as TGTGCCAGCAGCCGAATAGGACAATACAATGAGCAGTTCTTC. The gene calls are TRBV9 and TRBJ2-1; possibly TRBD1 for D (5 bases). V lost 4 bases and J 4 bases, leaving 12 bases between the germline ends. Germline values: CDR1 SGDLS, CDR2 YYNGEE. The CDR3 runs to 14 residues. The whole variable domain, remainder taken from reference TRBV9 and TRBJ2-1, is DSGVTQTPKHLITATGQRVTLRCSPRSGDLSVYWYQQSLDQGLQFLIQYYNGEERAKGNILERFSAQQFPDLHSELNLSSLELGDSALYFCASSRIGQYNEQFFGPGTRLTVL.

This clone was seen only a few times. The J gene is TRBJ2-2, the V gene TRBV7-9, with 7 nucleotides matching TRBD1. CDR3 length: 17 amino acids. Germline CDR1 SEHNR, CDR2 FQNEAQ (reference sequence). The ends lost 1 base at V and 5 bases at J; junction bases unmatched: 10. CDR3 loop: CASSLGRDRGETGELFF. Here the CDR3 DNA reads TGTGCCAGCAGCTTAGGTCGGGACAGAGGGGAGACCGGGGAGCTGTTTTTT.

The rearrangement uses TRBV7-9 and TRBJ2-1; the match to TRBD2 covers 9 bases. Per the germline V gene, CDR1 is SEHNR and CDR2 is FQNEAQ (reference sequence). The V segment lost 5 bases and the J segment 8 bases; nucleotides outside the gene matches: 10. The CDR3 has 15 amino acids. CDR3 amino acids: CASSPRAGGPDEQFF. The CDR3 DNA reads as TGTGCCAGCAGCCCGAGGGCGGGGGGGCCGGATGAGCAGTTCTTC.

The chain is built from TRBV6-4 and TRBJ1-5, with unresolved D. Looked up from germline, CDR1 is MRHNA and CDR2 is SNTAGT. V was pared by 5 bases and J by 0 bases, with 8 bases between. The CDR3 is 14 residues long. CDR3 coding DNA: TGTGCCAGCAGTCAAGCTCATAGCAATCAGCCCCAGCATTTT. Translation gives CASSQAHSNQPQHF.

V is TRBV5-1 and J is TRBJ1-5; possibly TRBD1 for D (6 bases). CDR1 SGHRS and CDR2 YFSETQ come from the germline V gene. The CDR3 runs to 14 residues. The V gene lost 4 bases and the J gene lost 0 bases, with 8 bases spanning the gap. In DNA, the CDR3 is TGCGCCAGCAGCCAGGACAGTAGCAATCAGCCCCAGCATTTT. Its translation: CASSQDSSNQPQHF.

The chain carries TRBV15 and TRBJ1-6, with D possibly being TRBD1 (6 bases). The V and J ends lost 0 bases and 9 bases respectively, with 15 bases between them. Germline CDR1 is LNHNV and CDR2 is YYDKDF (reference sequence). The CDR3 extends over 16 amino acids. CDR3 in DNA: TGTGCCACCAGCAGAGATGGGCCCAGGGGTGGTTCACCCCTCCACTTT. Translating it yields CATSRDGPRGGSPLHF. The full variable domain, with the rest looked up from reference TRBV15 and TRBJ1-6, is DAMVIQNPRYQVTQFGKPVTLSCSQTLNHNVMYWYQQKSSQAPKLLFHYYDKDFNNEADTPDNFQSRRPNTSFCFLDIRSPGLGDTAMYLCATSRDGPRGGSPLHFGNGTRLTVT.

The gene calls are TRBV6-5 and TRBJ2-7, with TRBD1 matching over 10 bases. The V gene end was trimmed by 5 bases and the J gene end by 5 bases; junction bases not matched to a gene: 9. CDR3 length equals 15 residues. CDR1 MNHEY and CDR2 SVGAGI come from the germline V gene. CDR3 DNA sequence: TGTGCCAGCAGTCCGACGGGGACAGGGGCCAACGAGCAGTACTTC. Translating it yields CASSPTGTGANEQYF.

V is TRBV7-2 and J is TRBJ2-5; D is possibly TRBD2 (5 bases). This CDR3 has 15 residues. The ends were cut back, 1 base at V and 1 base at J, with 10 bases in the middle. Per germline, CDR1 SGHTA and CDR2 FQGNSA. This chain's CDR3 is CASSLELVPQETQYF. In DNA form, the CDR3 reads TGTGCCAGCAGCTTAGAACTAGTACCCCAAGAGACCCAGTACTTC.

CDR3 DNA: TGTGCCATCAGGCAACAGGGGGGGGTCACTGAAGCTTTCTTT. Translating it yields CAIRQQGGVTEAFF. This chain connects TRBV10-3 to TRBJ1-1; 8 bases agree with TRBD1. The CDR3 contains 14 residues. Germline trimming cut 6 bases from V and 4 bases from J; bases unmatched to any gene: 7. Germline-derived CDR1 and CDR2 are ENHRY and SYGVKD.

The genes are TRBV19 and TRBJ2-1, with TRBD2 matching over 13 bases. After removal of 2 bases from V and 6 bases from J, the junction contained 13 bases not matched to a gene. Germline loops: CDR1 LNHDA, CDR2 SQIVND (reference sequence). The CDR3 is made up of 19 amino acids. CDR3 amino acids: CASSILGVGLAGAINEQFF. The CDR3 DNA sequence: TGTGCCAGTAGTATACTTGGGGTAGGACTAGCGGGGGCTATCAATGAGCAGTTCTTC.

The CDR3 DNA reads as TGCGCCAGCAGCCGGAACAGGGGAGAACTGTTTTTT. This gives the protein CASSRNRGELFF. The gene calls are TRBV4-3 and TRBJ1-4; 7 bases are shared with TRBD1. V trimming: 4 bases; J trimming: 12 bases; junction bases outside the gene matches: 5. CDR3 length equals 12 residues. Germline lookup yields CDR1 LGHNA and CDR2 YSLEER.

CDR3 residues: CASTTRGGGTDTQYF. The DNA for the CDR3 is TGTGCCAGCACAACTCGCGGGGGGGGCACAGATACGCAGTATTTT. The rearrangement joins TRBV11-2 to TRBJ2-3; 9 bases are shared with TRBD2. V shed 7 bases and J 1 base; nucleotides not matched to a gene: 6. The CDR3 loop spans 15 amino acids. Per germline, CDR1 SGHAT and CDR2 FQNNGV.

The chain uses TRBV5-4 and TRBJ2-1; 9 bases are a match to TRBD1. Germline V gene data show CDR1 as SGHNT and CDR2 as YYREEE (reference sequence). This CDR3 comprises 14 residues. V trimming: 3 bases; J trimming: 7 bases; junction bases outside the gene matches: 5. This chain's CDR3 is CASSSQTGGNEQFF. The CDR3 region has the DNA TGTGCCAGCAGCTCCCAGACAGGGGGGAATGAGCAGTTCTTC.

This sequence joins TRBV19 and TRBJ2-1; tentatively, D is TRBD1 (5 bases). CDR1 and CDR2 (germline): LNHDA, SQIVND (reference sequence). The V and J ends lost 7 bases and 3 bases respectively, with 13 bases between them. The CDR3 covers 14 residues. The chain's CDR3 is CASISGANYNEQFF. DNA of the CDR3: TGTGCCAGTATATCTGGGGCGAACTACAATGAGCAGTTCTTC.